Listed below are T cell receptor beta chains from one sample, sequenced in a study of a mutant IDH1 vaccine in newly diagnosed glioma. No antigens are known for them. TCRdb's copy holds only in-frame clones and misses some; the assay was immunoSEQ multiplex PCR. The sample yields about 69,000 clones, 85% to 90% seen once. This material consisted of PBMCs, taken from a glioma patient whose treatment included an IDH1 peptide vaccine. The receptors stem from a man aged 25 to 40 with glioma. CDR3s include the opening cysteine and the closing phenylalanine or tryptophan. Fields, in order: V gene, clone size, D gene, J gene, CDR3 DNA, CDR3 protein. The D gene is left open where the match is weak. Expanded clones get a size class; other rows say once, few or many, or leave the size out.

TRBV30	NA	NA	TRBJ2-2	TGTGCCTGGAGTTTATTCCCAGGCACCGGGGAGCTGTTTTTT	CAWSLFPGTGELFF
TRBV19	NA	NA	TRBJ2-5	TGTGCCAGTAGTGTGGCGGCCCAAGAGACCCAGTACTTC	CASSVAAQETQYF
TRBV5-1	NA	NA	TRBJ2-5	TGCGCCAGCAGCTTGGAGGGGTTTCAAGAGACCCAGTACTTC	CASSLEGFQETQYF
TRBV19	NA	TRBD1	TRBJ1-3	TGTGCCAGTAGCGCACAGGGGGCTGGAAACACCATATATTTT	CASSAQGAGNTIYF
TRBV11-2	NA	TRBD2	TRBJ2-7	TGTGCCAGCAGCCCGCGGCCGGCTAGCGGGAGCTACGAGCAGTACTTC	CASSPRPASGSYEQYF
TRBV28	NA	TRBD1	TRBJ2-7	TGTGCCAGCAGTCTGCCCCGGACAGGGATCGGCTACGAGCAGTACTTC	CASSLPRTGIGYEQYF
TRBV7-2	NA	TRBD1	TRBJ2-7	TGTGCCAGCAGCTTGACAGGGGATACCTACGAGCAGTACTTC	CASSLTGDTYEQYF
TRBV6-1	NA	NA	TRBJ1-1	TGTGCCACCTCGAAGACCCTGAACACTGAAGCTTTCTTT	CATSKTLNTEAFF
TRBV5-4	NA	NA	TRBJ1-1	TGTGCCAGCAGCTTAGTCCTGAACACTGAAGCTTTCTTT	CASSLVLNTEAFF
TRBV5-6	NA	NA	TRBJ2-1	TGTGCCAGCAGCGTGTCCGGGCCCGGGGGCAATGAGCAGTTCTTC	CASSVSGPGGNEQFF
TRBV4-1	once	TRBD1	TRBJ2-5	TGCGCCAGCAGCCAAAGGACAGGGGTGGAGACCCAGTACTTC	CASSQRTGVETQYF
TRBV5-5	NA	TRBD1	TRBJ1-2	TGTGCCAGCAGCTTAGGACAGGCACTCTATGGCTACACCTTC	CASSLGQALYGYTF
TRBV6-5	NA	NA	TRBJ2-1	TGTGCCAGCGAATCGGGCAATGAGCAGTTCTTC	CASESGNEQFF
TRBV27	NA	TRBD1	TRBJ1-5	TGTGCCAGCAGTTTATCCTACAGGGGTGGGGGGGTTCAGCCCCAGCATTTT	CASSLSYRGGGVQPQHF
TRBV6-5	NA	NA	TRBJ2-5	TGTGCCAGCAGTTACTCGCCAGGGGAAGAGACCCAGTACTTC	CASSYSPGEETQYF
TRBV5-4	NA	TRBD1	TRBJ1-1	TGTGCCAGCAGCACCCTGGGACAGACGAACACTGAAGCTTTCTTT	CASSTLGQTNTEAFF
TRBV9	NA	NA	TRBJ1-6	TGTGCCAGCAGCGCCCGACAGAGCTCCTATAATTCACCCCTCCACTTT	CASSARQSSYNSPLHF
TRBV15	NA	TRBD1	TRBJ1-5	TGTGCCACCAGCATGACAGGGGCTAGCAATCAGCCCCAGCATTTT	CATSMTGASNQPQHF
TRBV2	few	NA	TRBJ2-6	TGTGCCAGCAGTGAAATGTTGGCGGGGGCCAACGTCCTGACTTTC	CASSEMLAGANVLTF
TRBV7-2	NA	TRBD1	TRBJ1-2	TGTGCCAGCAGCCGAGACAGGGGCGCTTATGGCTACACCTTC	CASSRDRGAYGYTF
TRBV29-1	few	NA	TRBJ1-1	TGCAGCGTTGCCGGGGGGAACACTGAAGCTTTCTTT	CSVAGGNTEAFF
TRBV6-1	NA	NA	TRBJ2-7	TGTGCCAGCAGTGACAGAGTCGACGAGCAGTACTTC	CASSDRVDEQYF
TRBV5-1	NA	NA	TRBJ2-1	TGCGCCAGCAGCCCCGATTCCCGTAATGAGCAGTTCTTC	CASSPDSRNEQFF
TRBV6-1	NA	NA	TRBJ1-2	TGTGCCAGCAGTGAAGGCGGCGGGTTCTATGGCTACACCTTC	CASSEGGGFYGYTF
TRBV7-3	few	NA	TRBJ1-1	TGTGCCAGCAGCTTCTCCGGGATCTCTGAAGCTTTCTTT	CASSFSGISEAFF
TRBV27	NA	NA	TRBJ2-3	TGTGCCAGCAGTCCATTTGAGGGAGAAGGCACAGATACGCAGTATTTT	CASSPFEGEGTDTQYF
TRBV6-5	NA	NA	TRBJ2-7	TGTGCCAGCAGTTACGGGGACTTCTTCAACGAGCAGTACTTC	CASSYGDFFNEQYF
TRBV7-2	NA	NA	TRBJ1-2	TGTGCCAGCAGCCAATCCGCGGGACTCGATGGCTACACCTTC	CASSQSAGLDGYTF
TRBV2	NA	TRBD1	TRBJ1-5	TGTGCCAGCTCCAGGGGGCAGGGGGCTTTTCAGCCCCAGCATTTT	CASSRGQGAFQPQHF
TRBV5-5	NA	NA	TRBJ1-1	TGTGCCAGCAGCTTGCGACAATCGGCTTTCTTT	CASSLRQSAFF
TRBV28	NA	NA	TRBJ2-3	TGTGCCAGCAGTTCACCCGCCGGGGCTAGCACAGATACGCAGTATTTT	CASSSPAGASTDTQYF
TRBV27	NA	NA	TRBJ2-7	TGTGCCAGCAGTTTATCGGGATCCGAGCAGTACTTC	CASSLSGSEQYF
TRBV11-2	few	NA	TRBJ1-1	TGTGCCAGCAGCTTTGAGGCGAACACTGAAGCTTTCTTT	CASSFEANTEAFF
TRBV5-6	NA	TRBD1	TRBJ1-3	TGTGCCAGCAGCTTGGGCGGACAGGGTACCCTCTCTGGAAACACCATATATTTT	CASSLGGQGTLSGNTIYF
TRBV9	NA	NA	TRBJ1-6	TGTGCCAGCAGCGTAGGGGGCCCCACCAAGCCCCTCCACTTT	CASSVGGPTKPLHF
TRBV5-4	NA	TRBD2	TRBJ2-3	TGTGCCAGCAGTCCCAGCGGGAGGGCCGTAGGAGATACGCAGTATTTT	CASSPSGRAVGDTQYF
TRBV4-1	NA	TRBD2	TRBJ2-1	TGCGCCAGCAGCGCCCCAGGCAGGGGAATGGGACTAGCGGGCGAGCAGTTCTTC	CASSAPGRGMGLAGEQFF
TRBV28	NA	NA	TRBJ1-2	TGTGCCAGCAGTTTATCAGACAAATACTATGGCTACACCTTC	CASSLSDKYYGYTF
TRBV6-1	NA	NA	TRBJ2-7	TGTGCCAGCAGTGAAGAAGGGCAGTCCTACGAGCAGTACTTC	CASSEEGQSYEQYF
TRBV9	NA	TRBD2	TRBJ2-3	TGTGCCAGCAGCTTAGCGGGAGCATCCGATACGCAGTATTTT	CASSLAGASDTQYF
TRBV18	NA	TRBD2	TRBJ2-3	TGTGCCAGCTCACCACTAGCGGGGACCCCTGGCACAGATACGCAGTATTTT	CASSPLAGTPGTDTQYF